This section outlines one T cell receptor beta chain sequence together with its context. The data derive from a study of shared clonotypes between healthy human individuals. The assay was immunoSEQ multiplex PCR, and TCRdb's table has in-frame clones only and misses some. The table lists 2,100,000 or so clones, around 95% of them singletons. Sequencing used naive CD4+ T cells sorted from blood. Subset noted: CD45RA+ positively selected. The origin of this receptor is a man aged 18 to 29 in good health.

CDR3 DNA sequence: TGTGCCAGCACCCCTGTCGGTATAAGCCAAGAGACCCAGTACTTC. Amino acids: CASTPVGISQETQYF. The gene calls are TRBV7-9 and TRBJ2-5; no reliable D call. This CDR3 region has 15 residues. The germline V gene has CDR1 SEHNR and CDR2 FQNEAQ (reference sequence). Deletions cut 7 bases from V and 1 base from J, with 16 bases between.